This TCR beta chain was found in a study of cytotoxic CD8 clonotypes in ibrutinib-treated CLL. General study points: Whereas clonality rose at ibrutinib response, it declined toward baseline at progression. While tracking circulating CD8+ T-cell counts, baseline clonality exceeded that of age-matched healthy donors. Public clonotypes were seen rarely and were contracted or stable on treatment.

There are 15 residues in the CDR3. The germline V gene has CDR1 SGHDT and CDR2 YYEEEE. Trimming took 1 base from V and 7 from J; bases not matched to a gene: 7. Depth targeted 1 in 200,000 to 1 in 1 million T cells, averaging roughly 9.3x coverage per clonotype. The repertoire was sequenced with immunoSEQ multiplex PCR; TCRdb's copy has only in-frame clones and lacks some. Of about 330,000 clones listed, roughly 71% are singletons. Only one count was recorded for this clone. Its specificity is not known. The sequences come from PBMCs, collected after 36 months of ibrutinib treatment. The chain links TRBV5-6 to TRBJ2-1; TRBD2 matches 8 bases. This clonotype was obtained from a human donor with chronic lymphocytic leukemia. The CDR3 here is CASSLPAGVRNEQFF. CDR3 DNA: TGTGCCAGCAGCTTGCCAGCGGGAGTGAGGAATGAGCAGTTCTTC.